This T cell receptor (beta chain) was identified during a study of early T cells in non-severe SARS-CoV-2 infection listed by TCRdb under 2021. Concerning the study at large: Bulk RNA from unsorted whole blood was used for TCR sequencing, so alpha and beta chains could not be paired. General conclusions and limits of the study: Matching against VDJdb was skewed toward anti-spike CD8 responses, likely underestimated virus-specific expansions, and missed private and CD4 specificities.

Set within a cohort of healthcare workers in London, UK, this nested case-control study involved weekly PCR testing of nasopharyngeal swabs along with blood sampling. Healthcare workers were recruited during the week of the UK lockdown, between 23 and 31 March 2020, and followed weekly for up to roughly 15 weeks. The CDR3 spans 15 residues, from the cysteine through the phenylalanine. The CDR3 DNA has 45 bases and is translated from base 1. The germline V gene (reference sequence) yields DFQATT for CDR1 and SNEGSKA for CDR2. V and J are trimmed by 2 bases and 3 bases, and the gene matches miss 7 bases of the junction. Library prep was done by 5' RACE. The data were produced on a NextSeq 500. The TCR library protocol attached unique molecular identifiers to individual cDNA molecules to correct for sequencing error and PCR bias. Sequencing covered both TCR alpha and beta chains, and within each sample the abundances of alpha and beta sequences were tightly co-correlated. Turning to the authors' computational methods: Decombinator V4 was used to perform V gene, J gene and CDR3 annotation of TCR sequences. TCRs were defined as expanded if a significant change between any two time points was detected under a Poisson model with p below 0.0001. TCR abundances were normalised to the total number of TCRs sequenced per sample and were expressed as counts per million. MAIT TCRs were defined by TRAV1-2 paired with TRAJ12, TRAJ20 or TRAJ33, and iNKT TCRs by TRAV10 paired with TRAJ18. VDJdb, accessed 1 November 2021, was searched for CMV, EBV and SARS-CoV-2 annotated TCRs, excluding TCRs annotated for multiple antigens. Through fastp at Q25 and MiXCR, TCRdb rebuilt clones from the public reads, retaining in-frame beta chains. When rows share a CDR3 protein, they turn into one entry using the most common DNA and genes. The V and J calls and clone size are TCRdb's, not the authors'. In all, the sample holds about 52,000 distinct CDR3 sequences, and approximately 6.2% of those were seen once. The leading ten clones occupy 3.9% of the sample.

This clonotype was observed many times. The antigen this receptor binds is unknown. Nothing much larger sits one base from this clone, and base qualities are not available. The TCR originated in an adult who was a healthcare worker with PCR-confirmed SARS-CoV-2 infection or an uninfected control (not recorded which). The chain joins TRBV20-1 to TRBJ2-1, with 7 bases matching TRBD1. The sequenced sample was whole blood. DNA sequence: TGCAGTGCTAGATCAGTCCGGGACAGCTACAATGAGCAGTTCTTC. The resulting protein is CSARSVRDSYNEQFF.